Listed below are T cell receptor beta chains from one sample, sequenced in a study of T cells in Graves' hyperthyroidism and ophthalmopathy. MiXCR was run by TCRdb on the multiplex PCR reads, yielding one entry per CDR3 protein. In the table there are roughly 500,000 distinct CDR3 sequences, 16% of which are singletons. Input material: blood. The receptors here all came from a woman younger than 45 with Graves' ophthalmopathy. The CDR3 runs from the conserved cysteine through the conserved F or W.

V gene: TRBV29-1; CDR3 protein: CSVLGTSGFEQYF
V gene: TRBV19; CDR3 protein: CASSIGEGYEQYF
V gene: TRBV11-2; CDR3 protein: CASSLSGAQSKNIQYF
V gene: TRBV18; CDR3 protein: CASSPGRGGKETQYF
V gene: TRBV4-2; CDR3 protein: CASSLLRKEEKLFF
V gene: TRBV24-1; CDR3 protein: CATSADFARAYNEQFF
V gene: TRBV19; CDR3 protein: CASSIGQAANQPQHF
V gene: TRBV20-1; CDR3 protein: CSAPPGTSAGYEQYF
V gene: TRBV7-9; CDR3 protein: CASSTKGSEQFF
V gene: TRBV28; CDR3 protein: CASTRAGLRFNEQFF
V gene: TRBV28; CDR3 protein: CASSFEGDRASGHTGELFF
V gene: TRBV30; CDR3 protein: CAWATGVTSPLHF
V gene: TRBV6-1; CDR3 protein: CASISISYNEQFF
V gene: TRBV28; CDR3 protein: CASSLTQRYNEQFF
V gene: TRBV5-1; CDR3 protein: CASRGSASTDTQYF